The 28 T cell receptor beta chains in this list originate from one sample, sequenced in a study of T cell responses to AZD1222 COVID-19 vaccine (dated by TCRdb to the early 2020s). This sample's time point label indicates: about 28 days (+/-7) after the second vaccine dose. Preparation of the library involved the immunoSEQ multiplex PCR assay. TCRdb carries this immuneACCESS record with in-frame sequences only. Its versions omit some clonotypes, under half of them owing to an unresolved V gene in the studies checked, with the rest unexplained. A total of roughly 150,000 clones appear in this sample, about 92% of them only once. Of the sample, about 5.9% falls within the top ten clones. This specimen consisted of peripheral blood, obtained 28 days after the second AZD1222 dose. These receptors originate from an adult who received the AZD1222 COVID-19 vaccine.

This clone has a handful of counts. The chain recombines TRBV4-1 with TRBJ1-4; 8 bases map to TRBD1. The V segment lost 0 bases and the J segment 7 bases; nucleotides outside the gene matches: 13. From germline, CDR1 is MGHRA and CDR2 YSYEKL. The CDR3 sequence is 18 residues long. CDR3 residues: CASSQDGDRTLSGEKLFF. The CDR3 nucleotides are TGCGCCAGCAGCCAAGATGGGGACAGGACCCTGAGTGGTGAAAAACTGTTTTTT.

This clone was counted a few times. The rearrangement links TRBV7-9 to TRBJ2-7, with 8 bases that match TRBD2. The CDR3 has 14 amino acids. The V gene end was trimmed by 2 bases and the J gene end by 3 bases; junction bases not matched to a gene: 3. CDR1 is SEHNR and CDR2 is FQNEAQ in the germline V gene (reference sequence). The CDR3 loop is CASSLTSGNYEQYF. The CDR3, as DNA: TGTGCCAGCAGCTTAACTAGCGGTAACTACGAGCAGTACTTC.

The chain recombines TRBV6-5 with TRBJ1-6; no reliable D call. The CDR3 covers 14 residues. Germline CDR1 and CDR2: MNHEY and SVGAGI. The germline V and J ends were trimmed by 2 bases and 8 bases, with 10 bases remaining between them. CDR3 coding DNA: TGTGCCAGCAGTTACCCCCAGAGGGATTCACCCCTCCACTTT. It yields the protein CASSYPQRDSPLHF.

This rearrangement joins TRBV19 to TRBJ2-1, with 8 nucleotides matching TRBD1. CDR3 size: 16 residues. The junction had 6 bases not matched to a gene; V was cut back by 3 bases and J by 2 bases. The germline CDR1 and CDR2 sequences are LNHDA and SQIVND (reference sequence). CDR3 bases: TGTGCCAGTAGTATGCCAGGGGGCAGGACCTACAATGAGCAGTTCTTC. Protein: CASSMPGGRTYNEQFF.

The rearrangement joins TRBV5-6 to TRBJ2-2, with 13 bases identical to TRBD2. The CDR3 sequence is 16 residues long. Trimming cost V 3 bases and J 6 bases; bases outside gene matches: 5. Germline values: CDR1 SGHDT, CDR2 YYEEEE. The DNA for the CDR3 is TGTGCCAGCAGCTCGTGGACTAGCGGGAGTCCCGGGGAGCTGTTTTTT. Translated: CASSSWTSGSPGELFF. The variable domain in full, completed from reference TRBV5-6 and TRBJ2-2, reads DAGVTQSPTHLIKTRGQQVTLRCSPKSGHDTVSWYQQALGQGPQFIFQYYEEEERQRGNFPDRFSGHQFPNYSSELNVNALLLGDSALYLCASSSWTSGSPGELFFGEGSRLTVL.

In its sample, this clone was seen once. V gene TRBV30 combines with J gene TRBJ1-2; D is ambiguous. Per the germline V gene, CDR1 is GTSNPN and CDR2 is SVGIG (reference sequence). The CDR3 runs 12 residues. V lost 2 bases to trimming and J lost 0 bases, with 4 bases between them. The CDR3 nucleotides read TGTGCCTGGAGTTTAGCTAACTATGGCTACACCTTC. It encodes CAWSLANYGYTF.

This chain's CDR3 is CASSNETSTRAQYF. The CDR3 DNA follows: TGCGCCAGCAGTAATGAGACTAGCACGAGGGCGCAGTATTTT. The rearrangement joins TRBV5-1 to TRBJ2-3, with 7 positions matching TRBD2. The CDR3 runs 14 residues. Germline CDR1 reads SGHRS; CDR2 reads YFSETQ. V was clipped by 5 bases and J by 10 bases; unmatched bases: 13.

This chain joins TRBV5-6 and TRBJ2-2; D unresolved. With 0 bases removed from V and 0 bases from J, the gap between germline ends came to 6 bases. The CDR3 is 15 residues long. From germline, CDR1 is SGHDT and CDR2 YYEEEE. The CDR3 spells CASSLVMANTGELFF. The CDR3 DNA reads TGTGCCAGCAGCTTGGTCATGGCGAACACCGGGGAGCTGTTTTTT.

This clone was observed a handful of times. The CDR3 is CASSLAAGLAGGPTSNEQFF. The DNA for the CDR3 is TGTGCCAGCAGCTTAGCCGCGGGACTAGCGGGAGGGCCCACATCCAATGAGCAGTTCTTC. The chain joins TRBV7-3 to TRBJ2-1; 16 bases match TRBD2. The CDR3 covers 20 residues. Losses at the gene ends were 2 bases for V and 6 bases for J; bases not matched to a gene: 13. Per the germline V gene, CDR1 is SGHTA and CDR2 is FQGTGA.

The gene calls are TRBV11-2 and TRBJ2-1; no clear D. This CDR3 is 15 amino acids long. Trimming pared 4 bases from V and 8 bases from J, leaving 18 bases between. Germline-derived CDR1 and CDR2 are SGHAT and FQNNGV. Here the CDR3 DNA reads TGTGCCAGCAGCTACTCGCACGACGATATGTATGAGCAGTTCTTC. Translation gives CASSYSHDDMYEQFF.

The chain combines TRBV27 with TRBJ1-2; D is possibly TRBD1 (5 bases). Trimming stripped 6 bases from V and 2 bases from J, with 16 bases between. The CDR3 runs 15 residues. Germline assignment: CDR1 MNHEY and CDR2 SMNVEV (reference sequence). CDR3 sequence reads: CASRAAGRGNYGYTF. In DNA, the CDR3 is TGTGCCAGCAGGGCTGCAGGGAGGGGAAACTATGGCTACACCTTC.

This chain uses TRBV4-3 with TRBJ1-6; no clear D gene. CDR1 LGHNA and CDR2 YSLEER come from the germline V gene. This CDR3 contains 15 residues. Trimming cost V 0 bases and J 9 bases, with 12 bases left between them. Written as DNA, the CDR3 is TGCGCCAGCAGCCAAGAAAGGGCGCGGAGTTCACCCCTCCACTTT. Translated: CASSQERARSSPLHF.

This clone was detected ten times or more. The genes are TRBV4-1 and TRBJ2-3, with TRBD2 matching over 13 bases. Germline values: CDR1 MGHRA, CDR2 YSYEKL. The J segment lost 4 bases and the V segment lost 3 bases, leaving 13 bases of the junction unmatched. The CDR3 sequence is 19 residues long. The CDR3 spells CASSQKSLLTSGGSDTQYF. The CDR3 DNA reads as TGCGCCAGCAGCCAGAAATCTTTATTGACTAGCGGGGGGTCAGATACGCAGTATTTT.

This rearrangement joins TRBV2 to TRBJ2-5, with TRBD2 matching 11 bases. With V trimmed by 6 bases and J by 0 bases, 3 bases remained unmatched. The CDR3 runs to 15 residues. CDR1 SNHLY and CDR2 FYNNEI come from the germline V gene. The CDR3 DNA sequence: TGTGCCAGCAGAAAACTAGCGGGGGACCAAGAGACCCAGTACTTC. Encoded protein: CASRKLAGDQETQYF.

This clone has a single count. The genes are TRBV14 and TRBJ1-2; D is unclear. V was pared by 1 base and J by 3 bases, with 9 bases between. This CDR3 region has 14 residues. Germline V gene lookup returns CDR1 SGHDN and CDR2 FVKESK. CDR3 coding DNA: TGTGCCAGCAGCCAAGGGACGTTCGACTATGGCTACACCTTC. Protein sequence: CASSQGTFDYGYTF.

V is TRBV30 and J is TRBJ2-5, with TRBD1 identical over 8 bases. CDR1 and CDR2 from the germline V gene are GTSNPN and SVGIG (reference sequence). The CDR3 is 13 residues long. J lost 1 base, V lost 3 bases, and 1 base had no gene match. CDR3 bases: TGTGCCTGGAGACAGGGGGGCCAAGAGACCCAGTACTTC. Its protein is CAWRQGGQETQYF.

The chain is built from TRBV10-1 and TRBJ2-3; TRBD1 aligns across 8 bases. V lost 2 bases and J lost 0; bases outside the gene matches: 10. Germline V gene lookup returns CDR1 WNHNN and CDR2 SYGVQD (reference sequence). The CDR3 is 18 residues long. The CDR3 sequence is CASSEPTWTGLSTDTQYF. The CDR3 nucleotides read TGCGCCAGCAGTGAGCCGACATGGACAGGGCTAAGCACAGATACGCAGTATTTT.

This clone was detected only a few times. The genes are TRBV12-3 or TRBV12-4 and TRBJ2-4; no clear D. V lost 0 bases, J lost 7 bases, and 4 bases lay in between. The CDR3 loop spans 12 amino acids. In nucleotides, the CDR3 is TGTGCCAGCAGTTTAGCCGGCAACATTCAGTACTTC. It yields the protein CASSLAGNIQYF.

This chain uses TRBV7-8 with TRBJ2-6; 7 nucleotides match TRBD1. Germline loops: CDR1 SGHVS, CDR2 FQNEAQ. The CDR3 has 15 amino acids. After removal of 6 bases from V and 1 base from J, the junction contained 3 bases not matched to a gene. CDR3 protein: CASRSTGSGANVLTF. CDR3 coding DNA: TGTGCCAGCAGGTCGACAGGGTCTGGGGCCAACGTCCTGACTTTC.

CDR3 sequence reads: CASSQEGFRGYTF. CDR3 DNA: TGTGCCAGCAGCCAAGAGGGGTTCCGCGGCTACACCTTC. V and J are TRBV4-2 and TRBJ1-2; D remains ambiguous. Germline V lookup: CDR1 LGHNA, CDR2 YNFKEQ. Trimming removed 0 bases at V and 8 bases at J, with 10 bases between. CDR3 length: 13 residues.

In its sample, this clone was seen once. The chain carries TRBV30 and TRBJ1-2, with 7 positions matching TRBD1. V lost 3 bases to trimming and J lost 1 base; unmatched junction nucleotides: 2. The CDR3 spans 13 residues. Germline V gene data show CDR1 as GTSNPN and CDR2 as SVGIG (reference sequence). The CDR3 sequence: CAWRTGSNYGYTF. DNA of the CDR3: TGTGCCTGGAGGACAGGGAGTAACTATGGCTACACCTTC.

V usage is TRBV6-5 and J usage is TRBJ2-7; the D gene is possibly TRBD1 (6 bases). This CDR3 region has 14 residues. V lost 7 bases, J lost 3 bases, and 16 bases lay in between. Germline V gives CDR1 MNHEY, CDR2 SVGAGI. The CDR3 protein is CASITGSSRYEQYF. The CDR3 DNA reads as TGTGCCAGCATCACAGGGTCTAGTCGCTACGAGCAGTACTTC.

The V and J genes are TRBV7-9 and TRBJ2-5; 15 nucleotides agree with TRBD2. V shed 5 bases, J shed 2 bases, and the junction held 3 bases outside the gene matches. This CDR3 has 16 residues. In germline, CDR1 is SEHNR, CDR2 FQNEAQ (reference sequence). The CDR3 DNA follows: TGTGCCAGCAGCCGGACTAGCGGGAGGGGGCAAGAGACCCAGTACTTC. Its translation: CASSRTSGRGQETQYF.

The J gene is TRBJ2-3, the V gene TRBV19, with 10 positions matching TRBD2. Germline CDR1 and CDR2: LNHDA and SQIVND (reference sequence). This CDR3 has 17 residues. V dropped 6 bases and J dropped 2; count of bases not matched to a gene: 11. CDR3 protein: CASSTDGLAAYTDTQYF. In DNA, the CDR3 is TGTGCCAGTAGCACTGACGGACTAGCGGCATACACAGATACGCAGTATTTT.

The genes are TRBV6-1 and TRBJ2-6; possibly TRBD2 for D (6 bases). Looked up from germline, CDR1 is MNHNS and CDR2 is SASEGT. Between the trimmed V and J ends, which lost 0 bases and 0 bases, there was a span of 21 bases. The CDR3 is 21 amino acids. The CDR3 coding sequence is TGTGCCAGCAGTGAAGCGTTGGAGGGGACCTCGTCGACCTCTGGGGCCAACGTCCTGACTTTC. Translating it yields CASSEALEGTSSTSGANVLTF.

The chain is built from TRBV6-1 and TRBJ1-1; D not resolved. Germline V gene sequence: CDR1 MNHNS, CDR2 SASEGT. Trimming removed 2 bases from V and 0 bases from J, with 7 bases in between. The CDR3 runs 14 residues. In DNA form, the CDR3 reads TGTGCCAGCAGTGAATCAGTATTGAACACTGAAGCTTTCTTT. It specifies CASSESVLNTEAFF.

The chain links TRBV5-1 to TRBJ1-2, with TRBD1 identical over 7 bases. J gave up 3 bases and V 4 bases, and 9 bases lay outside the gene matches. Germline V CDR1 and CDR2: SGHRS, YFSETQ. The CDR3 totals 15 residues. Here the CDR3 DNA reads TGCGCCAGCAGCCCCGGCCGACAGGGAGACTATGGCTACACCTTC. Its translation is CASSPGRQGDYGYTF.

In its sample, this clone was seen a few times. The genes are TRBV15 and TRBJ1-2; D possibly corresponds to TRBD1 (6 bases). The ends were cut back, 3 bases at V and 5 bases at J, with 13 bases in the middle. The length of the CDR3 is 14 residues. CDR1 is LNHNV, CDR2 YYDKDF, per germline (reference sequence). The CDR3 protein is CATSRNRENYGYTF. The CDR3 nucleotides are TGTGCCACCAGCAGGAACAGGGAGAATTATGGCTACACCTTC.